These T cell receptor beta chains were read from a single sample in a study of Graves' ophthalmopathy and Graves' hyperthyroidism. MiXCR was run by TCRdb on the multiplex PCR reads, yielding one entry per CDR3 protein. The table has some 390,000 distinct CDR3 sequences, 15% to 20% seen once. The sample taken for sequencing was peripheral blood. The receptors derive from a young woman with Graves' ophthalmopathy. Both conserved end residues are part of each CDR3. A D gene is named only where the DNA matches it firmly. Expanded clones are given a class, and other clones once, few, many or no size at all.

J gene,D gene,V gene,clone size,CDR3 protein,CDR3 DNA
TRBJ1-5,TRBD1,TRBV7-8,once,CASSLVPGQYQPQHF,TGTGCCAGCAGCTTAGTCCCGGGACAGTATCAGCCCCAGCATTTT
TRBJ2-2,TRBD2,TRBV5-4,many,CASSFPGGPGTGELFF,TGTGCCAGCAGCTTCCCGGGGGGGCCAGGGACCGGGGAGCTGTTTTTT
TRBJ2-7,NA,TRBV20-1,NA,CSARDSGVAYEQYF,TGCAGTGCTAGAGATAGCGGAGTAGCCTACGAGCAGTACTTC
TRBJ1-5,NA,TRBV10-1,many,CASATYRVYSNQPQHF,TGCGCCAGCGCTACATACAGGGTCTATAGCAACCAGCCCCAGCATTTT
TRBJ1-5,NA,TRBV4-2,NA,CASSQDLEGINQPQHF,TGTGCCAGCAGCCAAGATCTAGAAGGGATCAATCAGCCCCAGCATTTT
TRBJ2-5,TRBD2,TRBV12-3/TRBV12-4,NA,CASSGLEATQYF,TGTGCCAGCAGTGGACTAGAGGCGACCCAGTACTTC
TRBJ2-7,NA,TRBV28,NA,CASSSSRQAAYEQYF,TGTGCCAGCAGTTCCAGCAGACAGGCGGCCTACGAGCAGTACTTC
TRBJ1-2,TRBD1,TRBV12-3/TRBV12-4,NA,CASSTARTGQYTF,TGTGCCAGCAGCACAGCCAGGACAGGACAATACACCTTC
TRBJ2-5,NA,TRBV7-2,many,CASSSTKTQYF,TGTGCCAGCAGCTCAACGAAGACCCAGTACTTC
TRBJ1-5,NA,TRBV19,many,CASSIGGQNQPQHF,TGTGCCAGTAGTATAGGGGGACAAAATCAGCCCCAGCATTTT
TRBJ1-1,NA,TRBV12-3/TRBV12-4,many,CASTERGADTEAFF,TGTGCCAGCACCGAGCGGGGGGCAGACACTGAAGCTTTCTTT
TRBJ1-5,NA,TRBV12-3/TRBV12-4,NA,CASSLVQGYNQPQHF,TGTGCCAGCAGTTTAGTTCAGGGGTACAATCAGCCCCAGCATTTT
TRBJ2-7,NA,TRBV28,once,CASSPNGQGGFREQHF,TGTGCCAGCAGTCCCAATGGACAGGGAGGGTTTCGCGAGCAGCACTTC
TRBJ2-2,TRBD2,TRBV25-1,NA,CASSASGSYTGELFF,TGTGCCAGCAGTGCAAGCGGGAGTTACACCGGGGAGCTGTTTTTT
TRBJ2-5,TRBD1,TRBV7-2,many,CASSLWTGGGETQYF,TGTGCCAGCAGCTTATGGACAGGGGGCGGGGAGACCCAGTACTTC
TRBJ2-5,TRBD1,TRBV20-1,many,CSAWDREETQYF,TGCAGTGCCTGGGACAGGGAAGAGACCCAGTACTTC
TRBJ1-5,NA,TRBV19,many,CASGRDSNQPQHF,TGTGCCAGCGGCAGGGATAGCAATCAGCCCCAGCATTTT
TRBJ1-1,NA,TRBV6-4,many,CASSDSMDTQAEAFF,TGTGCCAGCAGTGACTCGATGGACACTCAGGCTGAAGCTTTCTTT
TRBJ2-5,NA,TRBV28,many,CASSKDGEYQETQYF,TGTGCCAGCAGCAAAGACGGGGAGTACCAAGAGACCCAGTACTTC
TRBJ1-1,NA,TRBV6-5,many,CASSSPARALNTEAFF,TGTGCCAGCAGTTCCCCGGCCAGGGCATTGAACACTGAAGCTTTCTTT
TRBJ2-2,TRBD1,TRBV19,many,CASSNRDRGTGELFF,TGTGCCAGTAGTAACCGGGACAGGGGCACCGGGGAGCTGTTTTTT
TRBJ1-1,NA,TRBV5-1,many,CASSLEGFEAFF,TGCGCCAGCAGCTTGGAAGGGTTTGAAGCTTTCTTT
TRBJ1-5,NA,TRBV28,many,CASSLLPYQPQHF,TGTGCCAGCAGTTTACTCCCATATCAGCCCCAGCATTTT
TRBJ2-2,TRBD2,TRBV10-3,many,CAISGPSGRPGELFF,TGTGCCATCAGTGGGCCTAGCGGGAGACCCGGGGAGCTGTTTTTT
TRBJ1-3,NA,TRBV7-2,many,CASSSSRNTIYF,TGTGCCAGCAGCTCCTCGAGAAACACCATATATTTT
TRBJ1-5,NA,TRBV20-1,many,CSAAPSAGASNQPQHF,TGCAGTGCTGCCCCTTCGGCAGGGGCTAGCAATCAGCCCCAGCATTTT
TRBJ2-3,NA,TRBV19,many,CASTYREATADTQYF,TGTGCCAGTACCTACCGGGAAGCGACGGCAGATACGCAGTATTTT
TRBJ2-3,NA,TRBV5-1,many,CASSLTGRDTQYF,TGCGCCAGCAGCTTGACGGGGAGAGATACGCAGTATTTT
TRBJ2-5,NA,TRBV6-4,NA,CASSDPAQGRTQYF,TGTGCCAGCAGTGACCCAGCACAGGGACGGACCCAGTACTTC
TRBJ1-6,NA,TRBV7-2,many,CASSLVGPNSPLHF,TGTGCCAGCAGCTTAGTAGGACCCAATTCACCCCTCCACTTT
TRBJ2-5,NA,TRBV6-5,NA,CASSYSRGPYQETQYF,TGTGCCAGCAGTTACTCGAGGGGCCCGTACCAAGAGACCCAGTACTTC
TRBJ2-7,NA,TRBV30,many,CAWSAGSIYEQYF,TGTGCCTGGAGTGCCGGCAGTATTTACGAGCAGTACTTC
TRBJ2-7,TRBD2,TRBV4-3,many,CASSQAGGEQYF,TGCGCCAGCAGCCAAGCGGGGGGGGAGCAGTACTTC
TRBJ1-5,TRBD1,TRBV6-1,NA,CASRRDRGQGQPQHF,TGTGCCAGCAGGCGGGACAGGGGGCAGGGACAGCCCCAGCATTTT
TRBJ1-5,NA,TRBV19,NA,CASSILRQPWAQHF,TGTGCCAGTAGTATCTTGAGACAACCCTGGGCCCAGCATTTT
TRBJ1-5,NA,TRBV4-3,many,CASSQGTDDSNQPQHF,TGCGCCAGCAGCCAAGGAACAGATGATAGCAATCAGCCCCAGCATTTT
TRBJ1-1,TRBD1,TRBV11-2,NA,CASSYTGQVHTEAFF,TGTGCCAGCAGCTACACGGGACAGGTCCACACTGAAGCTTTCTTT
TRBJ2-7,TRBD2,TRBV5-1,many,CASSLVAGRGSYEQYF,TGCGCCAGCAGCTTGGTTGCCGGGAGGGGCTCCTACGAGCAGTACTTC
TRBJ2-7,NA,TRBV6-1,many,CASSATSWEQYF,TGTGCCAGCAGTGCGACTAGTTGGGAGCAGTACTTC